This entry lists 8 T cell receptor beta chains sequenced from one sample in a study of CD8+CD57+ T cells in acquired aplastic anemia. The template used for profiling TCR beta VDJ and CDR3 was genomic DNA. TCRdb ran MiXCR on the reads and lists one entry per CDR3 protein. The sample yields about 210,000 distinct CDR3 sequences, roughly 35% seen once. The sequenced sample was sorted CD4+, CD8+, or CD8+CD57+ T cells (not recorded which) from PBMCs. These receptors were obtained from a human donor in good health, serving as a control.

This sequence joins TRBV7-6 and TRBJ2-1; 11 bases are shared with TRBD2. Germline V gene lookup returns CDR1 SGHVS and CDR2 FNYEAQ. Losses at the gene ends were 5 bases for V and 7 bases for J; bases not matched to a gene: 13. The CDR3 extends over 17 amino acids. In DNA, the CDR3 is TGTGCCAGCAGCGACTCTAGCGGGAGGACCCCTGGGAATGAGCAGTTCTTC. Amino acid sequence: CASSDSSGRTPGNEQFF. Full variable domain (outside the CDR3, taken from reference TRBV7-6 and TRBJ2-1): GAGVSQSPRYKVTKRGQDVALRCDPISGHVSLYWYRQALGQGPEFLTYFNYEAQQDKSGLPNDRFSAERPEGSISTLTIQRTEQRDSAMYRCASSDSSGRTPGNEQFFGPGTRLTVL.

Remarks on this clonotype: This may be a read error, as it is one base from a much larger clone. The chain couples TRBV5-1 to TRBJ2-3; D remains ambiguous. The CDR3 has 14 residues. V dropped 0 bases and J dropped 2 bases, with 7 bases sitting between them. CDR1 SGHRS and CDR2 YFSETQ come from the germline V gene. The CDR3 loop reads CASSLGVTTDTQYF. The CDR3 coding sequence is TGCGCCAGCAGCTTGGGCGTAACCACAGATACGCAGTATTTT.

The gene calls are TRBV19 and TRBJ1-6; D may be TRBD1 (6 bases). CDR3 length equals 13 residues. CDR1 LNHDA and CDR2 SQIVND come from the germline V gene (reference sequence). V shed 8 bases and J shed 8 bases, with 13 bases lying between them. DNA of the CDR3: TGTGCCAGTCGGGACACCAACTATTCACCCCTCCACTTT. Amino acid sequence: CASRDTNYSPLHF.

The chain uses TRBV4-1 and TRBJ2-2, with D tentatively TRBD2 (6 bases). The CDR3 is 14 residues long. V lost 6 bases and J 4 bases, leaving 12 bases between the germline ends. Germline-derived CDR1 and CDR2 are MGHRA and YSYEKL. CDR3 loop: CASSYPGGTGELFF. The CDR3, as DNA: TGCGCCAGCAGTTATCCCGGGGGCACCGGGGAGCTGTTTTTT.

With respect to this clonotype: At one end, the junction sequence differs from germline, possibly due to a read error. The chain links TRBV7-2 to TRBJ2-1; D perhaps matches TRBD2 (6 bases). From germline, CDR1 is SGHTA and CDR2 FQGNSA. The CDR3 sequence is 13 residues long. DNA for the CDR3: TGTGCCAGCAGCTTAACGGGAGAGGGTGAGCAGTCCTTC. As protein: CASSLTGEGEQSF. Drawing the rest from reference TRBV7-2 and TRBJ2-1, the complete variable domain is GAGVSQSPSNKVTEKGKDVELRCDPISGHTALYWYRQSLGQGLEFLIYFQGNSAPDKSGLPSDRFSAERTGGSVSTLTIQRTQQEDSAVYLCASSLTGEGEQSFGPGTRLTVL.

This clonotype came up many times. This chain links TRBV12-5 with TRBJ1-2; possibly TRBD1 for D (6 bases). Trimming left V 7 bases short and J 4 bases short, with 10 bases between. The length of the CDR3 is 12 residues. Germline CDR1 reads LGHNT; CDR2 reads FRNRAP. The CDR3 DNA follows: TGTGCTAGTGCCTCAGGGGTCTATGGCTACACCTTC. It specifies CASASGVYGYTF.

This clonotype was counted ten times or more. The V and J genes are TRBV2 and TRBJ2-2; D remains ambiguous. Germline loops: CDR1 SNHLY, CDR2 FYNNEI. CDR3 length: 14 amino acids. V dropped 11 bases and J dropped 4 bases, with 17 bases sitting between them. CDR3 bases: TGTGCCGGTCGGCGGCAGGTTGGCACCGGGGAGCTGTTTTTT. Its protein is CAGRRQVGTGELFF.

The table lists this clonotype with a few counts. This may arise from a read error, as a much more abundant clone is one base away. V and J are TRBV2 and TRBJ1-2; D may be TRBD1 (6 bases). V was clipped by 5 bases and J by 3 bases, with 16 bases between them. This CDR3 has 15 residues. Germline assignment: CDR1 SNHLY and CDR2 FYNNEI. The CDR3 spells CASSKGQGRDYGYTF. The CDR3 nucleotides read TGTGCCAGCAGTAAAGGTCAGGGGCGAGACTATGGCTACACCTTC.